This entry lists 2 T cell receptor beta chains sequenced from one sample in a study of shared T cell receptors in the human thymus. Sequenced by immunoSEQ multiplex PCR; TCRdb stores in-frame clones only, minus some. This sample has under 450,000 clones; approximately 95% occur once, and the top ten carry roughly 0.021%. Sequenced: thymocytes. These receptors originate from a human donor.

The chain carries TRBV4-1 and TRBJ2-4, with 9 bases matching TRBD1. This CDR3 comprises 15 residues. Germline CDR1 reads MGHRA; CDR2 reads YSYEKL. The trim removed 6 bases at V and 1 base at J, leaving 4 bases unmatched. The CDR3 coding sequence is TGCGCCAGCAGACCCGGGACAGGGGCCAAAAACATTCAGTACTTC. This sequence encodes CASRPGTGAKNIQYF.

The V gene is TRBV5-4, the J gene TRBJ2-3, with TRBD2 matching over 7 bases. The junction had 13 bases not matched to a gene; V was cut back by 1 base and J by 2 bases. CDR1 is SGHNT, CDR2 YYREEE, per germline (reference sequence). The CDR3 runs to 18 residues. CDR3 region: CASSLPTSLGSNTDTQYF. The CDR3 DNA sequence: TGTGCCAGCAGCTTGCCGACTAGCCTAGGTAGCAACACAGATACGCAGTATTTT.